The source of this TCR beta chain is a study of cytomegalovirus exposure and HLA in healthy donors. Points on this clone: Its antigen is undetermined.

Germline V gene data show CDR1 as SGHVS and CDR2 as FQNEAQ. Trimming left V 2 bases short and J 2 bases short, with 16 bases between. This CDR3 has 17 residues. The PCR had 60 Vbeta and 13 Jbeta primers. Produced via immunoSEQ multiplex PCR; TCRdb's table is partial and in-frame only. This sample has about 89,000 clones, with about 85% found just once. Findings and limits, study-wide: Three chains tied to CMV proved CMV antigen-specific in vitro.

This TCR came from a man aged 35-49 years in good health and CMV-seropositive. The chain links TRBV7-8 to TRBJ2-1; a possible D gene is TRBD2 (5 bases). Sequenced material: PBMCs. As DNA, the CDR3 is TGTGCCAGCAGCTTAATCCCGGGGAGTTCGGCCTACAATGAGCAGTTCTTC. It encodes CASSLIPGSSAYNEQFF.